The 29 T cell receptor beta chains listed next were all sequenced from one sample in a study of long-term antiretroviral therapy in people with HIV. This was the immunoSEQ v3.0 assay at survey level. The method was immunoSEQ multiplex PCR; TCRdb's version includes in-frame clones alone and lacks a portion of them. In the table there are around 37,000 clones, 85% of which are singletons. The sample was unsorted PBMCs, taken about 3.4 years after starting antiretroviral therapy. These receptors came from a man aged 18 to 30 with HIV.

The chain recombines TRBV5-1 with TRBJ2-5; TRBD2 is a possible D gene (5 bases). This CDR3 is 15 amino acids long. Per germline, CDR1 SGHRS and CDR2 YFSETQ. Trimming removed 0 bases from V and 4 bases from J, with 13 bases in between. CDR3 sequence: CASSLGVLVGETQYF. The DNA for the CDR3 is TGCGCCAGCAGCTTGGGAGTACTAGTAGGAGAGACCCAGTACTTC.

The rearrangement joins TRBV11-1 to TRBJ2-7; D is ambiguous. The CDR3 loop spans 14 amino acids. Trimming pared 2 bases from V and 0 bases from J, leaving 8 bases between. Germline V gene sequence: CDR1 SGHAT, CDR2 FQDESV (reference sequence). The CDR3, as DNA: TGTGCCAGCAGCTTACAGCAAAGCTCCTACGAGCAGTACTTC. Protein product: CASSLQQSSYEQYF. Complete variable domain (other parts from reference TRBV11-1 and TRBJ2-7): EAEVAQSPRYKITEKSQAVAFWCDPISGHATLYWYRQILGQGPELLVQFQDESVVDDSQLPKDRFSAERLKGVDSTLKIQPAELGDSAMYLCASSLQQSSYEQYFGPGTRLTVT.

This clone has a single count. The chain employs TRBV6-4 and TRBJ1-5; a weak D match, TRBD1 (5 bases). The ends were cut back, 6 bases at V and 4 bases at J, with 10 bases in the middle. This CDR3 has 13 amino acids. CDR1 and CDR2 from the germline V gene are MRHNA and SNTAGT. The CDR3: CASRNRMNQPQHF. Here the CDR3 DNA reads TGTGCCAGCAGGAACAGGATGAATCAGCCCCAGCATTTT.

This clone came up once. The chain couples TRBV7-2 to TRBJ1-5, with a possible D match to TRBD1 (5 bases). V was shortened by 3 bases and J by 7 bases, with 10 bases between the two germline ends. CDR1 is SGHTA and CDR2 is FQGNSA in the germline V gene. This CDR3 has 13 amino acids. CDR3: CASSFRDRQPQHF. Written as DNA, the CDR3 is TGTGCCAGCAGCTTCAGGGATCGGCAGCCCCAGCATTTT.

In its sample, this clone was seen a few times. V and J are TRBV7-6 and TRBJ1-2; 7 bases agree with TRBD1. Germline CDR1 is SGHVS and CDR2 is FNYEAQ. The V segment lost 5 bases and the J segment 6 bases; nucleotides outside the gene matches: 12. The CDR3 covers 15 residues. The CDR3 coding sequence is TGTGCCAGCAGCCCCTTTGACAGGGCAAGTGATGGCTACACCTTC. It yields the protein CASSPFDRASDGYTF.

The chain links TRBV10-2 to TRBJ1-1; 7 nucleotides line up with TRBD1. The trim removed 7 bases at V and 0 bases at J, leaving 17 bases unmatched. The CDR3 totals 18 residues. Germline V gene sequence: CDR1 WSHSY, CDR2 SAAADI. The CDR3 sequence: CASTGTKGAIYMNTEAFF. CDR3 nucleotide sequence: TGCGCCAGCACGGGTACCAAGGGGGCGATCTATATGAACACTGAAGCTTTCTTT.

On this clone: A read error may account for a junction end that differs from germline. The chain is built from TRBV7-7 and TRBJ2-1; 9 nucleotides line up with TRBD2. Germline values: CDR1 SSHAT, CDR2 FNYEAQ (reference sequence). The CDR3 has 15 residues. The CDR3 sequence: CASSISGSSYNEQFF. The CDR3 bases are TGTGCTAGCAGCATTAGCGGGAGCTCCTACAATGAGCAGTTCTTC.

V usage is TRBV5-5 and J usage is TRBJ1-1, with D possibly being TRBD1 (5 bases). Trimming removed 4 bases from V and 5 bases from J, with 15 bases in between. There are 14 residues in the CDR3. In germline, CDR1 is SGHKS, CDR2 YYEKEE (reference sequence). CDR3 sequence: CASSPIPGRTEAFF. The CDR3 bases are TGTGCCAGCAGCCCCATCCCAGGGCGGACTGAAGCTTTCTTT.

The V call is TRBV28, the J call TRBJ2-7; 13 bases are shared with TRBD2. This CDR3 region has 17 residues. Germline CDR1 is MDHEN and CDR2 is SYDVKM. V was clipped by 5 bases and J by 0 bases; unmatched bases: 7. The DNA for the CDR3 is TGTGCCAGCAGTCATGGACTAGCGGGAGTGCTCTCCTACGAGCAGTACTTC. Residues: CASSHGLAGVLSYEQYF.

The chain uses TRBV19 and TRBJ1-1; D not certain. Germline-derived CDR1 and CDR2 are LNHDA and SQIVND (reference sequence). The CDR3 runs 13 residues. Trimming took off 4 bases at V and 4 bases at J, with 10 bases between the two ends. The CDR3 loop reads CASSTWGATEAFF. The CDR3 DNA reads as TGTGCCAGTAGTACTTGGGGAGCCACTGAAGCTTTCTTT.

The V call is TRBV6-1, the J call TRBJ2-7, with D possibly being TRBD1 (6 bases). CDR3 length: 14 amino acids. Germline V gene lookup returns CDR1 MNHNS and CDR2 SASEGT. V was pared by 6 bases and J by 3 bases, with 15 bases between. The DNA of the CDR3 is TGTGCCAGCAGGCAGGGACACTTAAACTACGAGCAGTACTTC. Translating it yields CASRQGHLNYEQYF.

The chain employs TRBV9 and TRBJ1-2, with TRBD1 identical over 9 bases. The germline V gene has CDR1 SGDLS and CDR2 YYNGEE. This CDR3 comprises 16 residues. V lost 0 bases and J lost 4; bases outside the gene matches: 7. In DNA form, the CDR3 reads TGTGCCAGCAGCGTAGCTACAGGGGGCACTACCTATGGCTACACCTTC. Protein sequence: CASSVATGGTTYGYTF.

The CDR3 sequence is CASSGQGGYYGYTF. CDR3 DNA sequence: TGTGCCAGCAGTGGACAGGGGGGGTACTATGGCTACACCTTC. The chain couples TRBV6-1 to TRBJ1-2; 9 bases fit TRBD1. The CDR3 has 14 residues. Looked up from germline, CDR1 is MNHNS and CDR2 is SASEGT. J lost 3 bases, V lost 4 bases, and 3 bases had no gene match.

The chain couples TRBV4-3 to TRBJ2-1; a weak D match, TRBD1 (5 bases). The CDR3 is 14 residues long. V gave up 4 bases and J gave up 4 bases, with 11 bases separating them. CDR1 LGHNA and CDR2 YSLEER come from the germline V gene. The CDR3 DNA is TGCGCCAGCAGCCCCCGGGCAGGGTACAATGAGCAGTTCTTC. Translation: CASSPRAGYNEQFF.

In DNA, the CDR3 is TGTGCCAGCAGTTGGGGGAGCGCGGGTTCGGGCAATCAGCCCCAGCATTTT. Its protein product is CASSWGSAGSGNQPQHF. The chain uses TRBV28 and TRBJ1-5, with D possibly matching TRBD1 (5 bases). Trimming took 4 bases from V and 2 from J, leaving 18 bases between them. CDR3 length: 17 residues. Looked up from germline, CDR1 is MDHEN and CDR2 is SYDVKM.

The chain combines TRBV10-3 with TRBJ2-1; D is ambiguous. CDR3 length equals 16 residues. Trimming removed 1 base from V and 0 bases from J, with 10 bases in between. Germline V gives CDR1 ENHRY, CDR2 SYGVKD. The chain's CDR3 is CAISELTTSSYNEQFF. The CDR3, as DNA: TGTGCCATCAGTGAGTTAACTACGAGCTCCTACAATGAGCAGTTCTTC.

The chain combines TRBV6-5 with TRBJ1-1; weak D call: TRBD1 (6 bases). This CDR3 has 15 amino acids. Per germline, CDR1 MNHEY and CDR2 SVGAGI. With 2 bases removed from V and 5 bases from J, the gap between germline ends came to 15 bases. The CDR3 DNA reads as TGTGCCAGCAGTTACCTCAACAGGGAGGGGACTGAAGCTTTCTTT. Protein sequence: CASSYLNREGTEAFF.

The J gene is TRBJ2-1, the V gene TRBV7-2; 10 nucleotides align to TRBD2. This CDR3 is built from 15 residues. The germline CDR1 and CDR2 sequences are SGHTA and FQGNSA. Germline trimming cut 5 bases from V and 3 bases from J; bases unmatched to any gene: 4. The CDR3 bases are TGTGCCAGCAGCAGTAGCGGGAGGAGCTACAATGAGCAGTTCTTC. Protein sequence: CASSSSGRSYNEQFF.

This rearrangement joins TRBV7-2 to TRBJ2-7; 7 bases align to TRBD2. The ends lost 5 bases at V and 0 bases at J; junction bases unmatched: 7. CDR3 length equals 15 residues. Germline V gene data show CDR1 as SGHTA and CDR2 as FQGNSA. CDR3 sequence (DNA): TGTGCCAGCAGCCTCGCTAGCGGACCCTCCTACGAGCAGTACTTC. Translation gives CASSLASGPSYEQYF.

The chain combines TRBV2 with TRBJ2-1; D unclear. This CDR3 is built from 12 residues. V was pared by 10 bases and J by 12 bases, with 19 bases between. The germline CDR1 and CDR2 sequences are SNHLY and FYNNEI. The CDR3 is CATVGSLKGQFF. CDR3 DNA sequence: TGTGCCACCGTAGGGTCTCTCAAGGGGCAGTTCTTC.

This clone has just one count. V gene TRBV29-1 combines with J gene TRBJ2-3, with D tentatively TRBD2 (6 bases). From germline, CDR1 is SQVTM and CDR2 ANQGSEA. V gave up 5 bases and J gave up 4 bases, with 16 bases separating them. This CDR3 has 14 residues. CDR3 sequence reads: CSVLGTVGADTQYF. In nucleotides, the CDR3 is TGCAGCGTTTTGGGGACTGTCGGTGCAGATACGCAGTATTTT.

V and J are TRBV7-8 and TRBJ2-2; 7 nucleotides align to TRBD1. The CDR3 covers 15 residues. J lost 4 bases, V lost 4 bases, and 6 bases had no gene match. Germline V gene data show CDR1 as SGHVS and CDR2 as FQNEAQ. The CDR3 is CASSWTGTATGELFF. The DNA for the CDR3 is TGTGCCAGCAGCTGGACAGGAACGGCCACCGGGGAGCTGTTTTTT.

The chain employs TRBV19 and TRBJ1-1; the D gene is possibly TRBD1 (5 bases). The ends were cut back, 0 bases at V and 3 bases at J, with 11 bases in the middle. This CDR3 spans 15 amino acids. Germline lookup yields CDR1 LNHDA and CDR2 SQIVND (reference sequence). CDR3 coding DNA: TGTGCCAGTAGTATAGAGGCAGGGTGGTACACTGAAGCTTTCTTT. Protein: CASSIEAGWYTEAFF.

The V call is TRBV15, the J call TRBJ2-1, with D maybe TRBD2 (7 bases). The germline gives CDR1 LNHNV, CDR2 YYDKDF (reference sequence). Trimming removed 4 bases from V and 1 base from J, with 23 bases in between. The CDR3 runs 19 residues. CDR3 in amino acids: CATSKSRVGGLRSYNEQFF. The CDR3 DNA follows: TGTGCCACCAGCAAGTCGCGGGTCGGGGGGCTTCGATCCTACAATGAGCAGTTCTTC.

The J gene is TRBJ1-1, the V gene TRBV9, with 8 bases matching TRBD1. The CDR3 covers 16 residues. With V trimmed by 0 bases and J by 7 bases, 11 bases remained unmatched. Germline V gives CDR1 SGDLS, CDR2 YYNGEE. The CDR3: CASSVDPGQGVLEAFF. DNA of the CDR3: TGTGCCAGCAGCGTAGACCCTGGACAGGGCGTACTTGAAGCTTTCTTT.

This clone turned up a few times. This sequence joins TRBV9 and TRBJ2-1; TRBD2 aligns across 7 bases. J gave up 10 bases and V 0 bases, and 10 bases lay outside the gene matches. This CDR3 region has 15 residues. Germline V gene data show CDR1 as SGDLS and CDR2 as YYNGEE. The CDR3 region has the DNA TGTGCCAGCAGCGTAGGGGAGAGCGGGGTAAGAGAGCAGTTCTTC. It codes for CASSVGESGVREQFF.

This chain uses TRBV7-9 with TRBJ2-3, with D perhaps TRBD1 or TRBD2 (7 bases each). The CDR3 covers 16 residues. In germline, CDR1 is SEHNR, CDR2 FQNEAQ (reference sequence). The V end lost 5 bases, the J end lost 1 base, and 16 bases lay between the germline ends. In nucleotides, the CDR3 is TGTGCCAGCAGCGACCAGCAGGGGGGGGGCACAGATACGCAGTATTTT. Its translation: CASSDQQGGGTDTQYF.

This chain joins TRBV2 and TRBJ1-1; no definite D call. CDR1 is SNHLY and CDR2 is FYNNEI in the germline V gene. The CDR3 is 15 residues long. Trimming removed 6 bases at V and 4 bases at J, with 18 bases between. CDR3 in DNA: TGTGCCAGCAGCCACGGGCCCGGGCCGGGCACTGAAGCTTTCTTT. Protein product: CASSHGPGPGTEAFF. The full variable domain, in which reference TRBV2 and TRBJ1-1 provide the parts outside the CDR3, is EPEVTQTPSHQVTQMGQEVILRCVPISNHLYFYWYRQILGQKVEFLVSFYNNEISEKSEIFDDQFSVERPDGSNFTLKIRSTKLEDSAMYFCASSHGPGPGTEAFFGQGTRLTVV.

The CDR3 here is CASSEGGRGPNQETQYF. In nucleotides, the CDR3 is TGTGCCAGCAGTGAAGGTGGGCGGGGGCCGAACCAAGAGACCCAGTACTTC. The J gene is TRBJ2-5, the V gene TRBV2, with a tentative D call TRBD2 (7 bases). The CDR3 totals 17 residues. V lost 1 base to trimming and J lost 0 bases, with 15 bases between them. The germline CDR1 and CDR2 sequences are SNHLY and FYNNEI.